The next 7 T cell receptor beta chains were all read from a single sample in a study of blood T cell repertoires in COVID-19. TCRdb's table, derived via immunoSEQ multiplex PCR, lists solely in-frame clones and lacks some. The sample carries 25,000 to 35,000 clones, 85% to 90% recorded once. The specimen was peripheral blood. All receptors derive from an elderly man with acute or convalescent COVID-19.

This chain connects TRBV13 to TRBJ1-6; the match to TRBD1 covers 10 bases. The junction had 5 bases not matched to a gene; V was cut back by 5 bases and J by 7 bases. The CDR3 covers 15 residues. Per the germline V gene, CDR1 is PRHDT and CDR2 is FYEKMQ (reference sequence). CDR3 sequence: CASSPDRGPNSPLHF. Written as DNA, the CDR3 is TGTGCCAGCAGCCCCGACAGGGGGCCCAATTCACCCCTCCACTTT.

V gene TRBV5-5 combines with J gene TRBJ1-1; TRBD1 matches at 7 bases. CDR1 and CDR2 from the germline V gene are SGHKS and YYEKEE (reference sequence). With V trimmed by 4 bases and J by 1 base, 4 bases remained unmatched. There are 14 residues in the CDR3. The CDR3 bases are TGTGCCAGCAGCGTCCGGGACAGGAACACTGAAGCTTTCTTT. This translates into CASSVRDRNTEAFF.

Details on this clone: Its ends do not fully match the called genes, so a read error is possible. The V and J genes are TRBV27 and TRBJ1-1; 9 bases map to TRBD1. The CDR3 runs 11 residues. CDR1 is MNHEY and CDR2 is SMNVEV in the germline V gene (reference sequence). The CDR3 is CASSKIRDRDF. Here the CDR3 DNA reads TGTGCCAGCAGTAAGATCAGGGACAGGGACTTT.

J is TRBJ1-2 and V is TRBV19, with D uncertain. Per germline, CDR1 LNHDA and CDR2 SQIVND (reference sequence). The CDR3 sequence is 12 residues long. V was trimmed by 6 bases and J by 2 bases, leaving 7 bases between them. The CDR3 coding sequence is TGTGCCAGTAGGAGGGCCAACTATGGCTACACCTTC. Translating it yields CASRRANYGYTF.

The V and J genes are TRBV3-1 (or the pseudogene TRBV3-2) and TRBJ1-2; D is undetermined. Per germline, CDR1 LGHDT and CDR2 YNNKEL (reference sequence). There are 13 residues in the CDR3. Trimming removed 2 bases at V and 2 bases at J, with 6 bases between. The CDR3 here is CASSQTRNYGYTF. The CDR3 DNA reads as TGTGCCAGCAGCCAAACAAGAAACTATGGCTACACCTTC.

This rearrangement joins TRBV15 to TRBJ1-5; 7 bases are a match to TRBD1. The germline V gene encodes CDR1 LNHNV and CDR2 YYDKDF (reference sequence). V lost 0 bases, J lost 4 bases, and 3 bases stayed unmatched. The length of the CDR3 is 15 residues. In nucleotides, the CDR3 is TGTGCCACCAGCAGAGATCCAGGGGGTAATCAGCCCCAGCATTTT. This sequence encodes CATSRDPGGNQPQHF. Drawing the rest from reference TRBV15 and TRBJ1-5, the complete variable domain is DAMVIQNPRYQVTQFGKPVTLSCSQTLNHNVMYWYQQKSSQAPKLLFHYYDKDFNNEADTPDNFQSRRPNTSFCFLDIRSPGLGDTAMYLCATSRDPGGNQPQHFGDGTRLSIL.

The J gene is TRBJ2-5, the V gene TRBV5-1, with TRBD2 as a possible D gene (6 bases). Germline loops: CDR1 SGHRS, CDR2 YFSETQ. The CDR3 consists of 14 residues. Deletions cut 0 bases from V and 5 bases from J, with 11 bases between. The CDR3 sequence is CASSLVAGSETQYF. DNA for the CDR3: TGCGCCAGCAGCTTGGTGGCGGGGTCTGAGACCCAGTACTTC.